The source of this TCR beta chain is a study of shared clonotypes between healthy human individuals. Sequencing was performed with immunoSEQ multiplex PCR; in TCRdb, only in-frame clones are kept and a portion is missing. The sample shows over a million clones, around 97% of them seen only once. For this clone: Its antigen is unknown.

The V end lost 5 bases, the J end lost 6 bases, and 8 bases lay between the germline ends. CDR1 and CDR2 from the germline V gene are SEHNR and FQNEAQ (reference sequence). The CDR3 length is 12 residues. Overall study results and limits: Sampling covered nothing but blood. Tissue TCR repertoires likely differ from those found in blood. Generation of non-shared clonotypes was less probable than generation of clonotypes shared by all four donors. Some naive CD4 clonotypes, approximately 4.5%, turned up in common across a few donors.

Each donor was a Caucasian adult residing in Nashville, Tennessee. Sequenced sample: naive CD4+ T cells sorted from blood. Subset reported: CD45RA+ positively selected. The chain is built from TRBV7-9 and TRBJ2-1, with D maybe TRBD2 (6 bases). This TCR derives from a man aged 30-40 years in good health. The DNA for the CDR3 is TGTGCCAGCAGCCGACTAGGCAATGAGCAGTTCTTC. Translated, it gives CASSRLGNEQFF.